This T cell receptor beta chain was sequenced during a study of T cells in tuberculosis. Using immunoSEQ multiplex PCR, the repertoire was profiled, and TCRdb retains in-frame clones only, with some absent. This table has 35,000 to 40,000 clones, almost 95% appearing once. As regards this clone: Its specificity is not known.

Latent tuberculosis screening used tuberculin skin test and IGRA at entry. Unsorted cryopreserved PBMC were sequenced, averaging approximately 100,000 T cells per clinical donor. General study results and limits: GMM-specific TCRs were nearer to active tuberculosis alpha repertoires, suggesting expansion. Active tuberculosis patients had shorter CDR3-alpha; the beta difference was nonsignificant.

The source is a donor aged 5 to 30 with latent tuberculosis or without tuberculosis infection. Some clones in this sample may be carry-over from other donors' samples. Sequencing was done on a sample of PBMCs.

CDR3 sequence reads: CASSEDWGPDPGELFF. The CDR3 DNA follows: TGTGCCAGCAGTGAAGATTGGGGCCCCGACCCCGGGGAGCTGTTTTTT. The genes are TRBV6-1 and TRBJ2-2, with D perhaps TRBD1 (5 bases). This CDR3 contains 16 residues. With 1 base removed from V and 6 bases from J, the gap between germline ends came to 15 bases. Germline values: CDR1 MNHNS, CDR2 SASEGT.